This T cell receptor beta chain is from a study of blood T cell repertoires in COVID-19. This table comes from immunoSEQ multiplex PCR, and its TCRdb copy is limited to in-frame clones, with some not included. The sample has about 330,000 clones; over 70% are singletons. The CDR3 extends over 16 amino acids. V shed 2 bases, J shed 1 base, and the junction held 6 bases outside the gene matches. Germline V gene lookup returns CDR1 SGHRS and CDR2 YFSETQ. The age range of participants was about 18 to 100 years, with residence in under 30 US areas. Donors in Cohort 3 counted as recovered after two negative PCRs, clearance, or symptom resolution.

What was sequenced was PBMCs or T cells enriched from blood (not recorded which). The chain recombines TRBV5-1 with TRBJ2-3, with 8 bases fitting TRBD1. This sequence was found in a man aged 30 to 45 who had recovered from COVID-19. The CDR3, as DNA: TGCGCCAGCAGCTTACCGCAGGGGGCAGGCACAGATACGCAGTATTTT. Protein: CASSLPQGAGTDTQYF.